These 24 T cell receptor beta chains came from one sample sequenced in a study of T-cell memory formation after mild COVID-19. TCRdb reanalysed the 5' RACE reads using MiXCR and keeps one entry per CDR3 protein. The top ten hold roughly 23% of the sample, which has under 300,000 distinct CDR3 sequences, roughly 8.2% seen once. Sample: PBMCs or a T cell subset sorted from them (not recorded which). These receptors originate from a man aged 18 to 29 who had mild COVID-19 (a few samples of this study predate the infection). Cell type and time point are not known.

The V gene is TRBV7-8, the J gene TRBJ2-7; the D is unclear. Between the trimmed V and J ends, which lost 5 bases and 5 bases, there was a span of 13 bases. The V gene's germline CDR1 is SGHVS and CDR2 FQNEAQ. The CDR3 contains 13 residues. In DNA, the CDR3 is TGTGCCAGCAGCACTCGTTCGAGCGACGAGCAGTACTTC. Translated: CASSTRSSDEQYF.

The sample holds a few counts of this clonotype. CDR3 sequence (DNA): TGCAGTGCTAGAGGCCCCGCAGGGGGTATCTACGAGCAGTACTTC. Amino acids: CSARGPAGGIYEQYF. This chain connects TRBV20-1 to TRBJ2-7; 7 bases fit TRBD1. CDR3 size: 15 residues. CDR1 is DFQATT and CDR2 is SNEGSKA in the germline V gene (reference sequence). With V trimmed by 1 base and J by 3 bases, 9 bases remained unmatched.

This clonotype was picked up a small number of times. J is TRBJ2-5 and V is TRBV12-3 or TRBV12-4; 7 bases are shared with TRBD2. The CDR3 is 13 amino acids. V dropped 7 bases and J dropped 5; count of bases not matched to a gene: 7. In DNA form, the CDR3 reads TGTGCCAGCACCATTCGGGGGGTTGAGACCCAGTACTTC. It specifies CASTIRGVETQYF.

The CDR3 sequence is CASSFGDLLDTGELFF. For the CDR3, the DNA is TGCGCCAGCAGCTTTGGGGATTTGTTGGACACCGGGGAGCTGTTTTTT. V gene TRBV5-1 combines with J gene TRBJ2-2; no firm D call. Deletions cut 2 bases from V and 3 bases from J, with 14 bases between. Germline assignment: CDR1 SGHRS and CDR2 YFSETQ. The CDR3 extends over 16 amino acids.

In its sample, this clonotype was seen a few times. The rearrangement joins TRBV6-6 to TRBJ2-3, with D perhaps TRBD1 or TRBD2 (6 bases each). The germline V and J ends were trimmed by 6 bases and 0 bases, with 16 bases remaining between them. Per germline, CDR1 MNHNY and CDR2 SVGAGI (reference sequence). This CDR3 is built from 16 residues. As DNA, the CDR3 is TGTGCCAGCAGAGCGTACGGGGGCCTTAGCACAGATACGCAGTATTTT. This sequence encodes CASRAYGGLSTDTQYF.

This clonotype was found a few times. The J gene is TRBJ1-5, the V gene TRBV4-1, with 8 bases identical to TRBD1. Germline V CDR1 and CDR2: MGHRA, YSYEKL. The J segment lost 7 bases and the V segment lost 0 bases, leaving 5 bases of the junction unmatched. The CDR3 consists of 15 residues. The CDR3 reads CASSQESGGRQPQHF. The CDR3 coding sequence is TGCGCCAGCAGCCAAGAATCAGGGGGCCGACAGCCCCAGCATTTT.

This clonotype came up a few times. The chain uses TRBV7-2 and TRBJ2-7, with D tentatively TRBD2 (6 bases). The CDR3 runs 17 residues. Trimming stripped 5 bases from V and 3 bases from J, with 23 bases between. CDR1 and CDR2 (germline): SGHTA, FQGNSA. The CDR3 is CASSQPGGTWYNYEQYF. The CDR3 region has the DNA TGTGCCAGCAGCCAGCCCGGGGGTACTTGGTACAACTACGAGCAGTACTTC.

This clonotype was recorded only once. CDR3 region: CASSVYRGYEQYF. The CDR3 DNA is TGTGCCAGCAGCGTGTACAGGGGCTACGAGCAGTACTTC. The chain carries TRBV3-1 and TRBJ2-7; 7 nucleotides align to TRBD1. After removal of 5 bases from V and 3 bases from J, the junction contained 4 bases not matched to a gene. The CDR3 is made up of 13 amino acids. Germline-derived CDR1 and CDR2 are LGHDT and YNNKEL (reference sequence).

This clonotype was observed many times. This chain links TRBV7-2 with TRBJ1-6; D not resolved. CDR1 and CDR2 (germline): SGHTA, FQGNSA. The CDR3 loop spans 12 amino acids. Trimming left V 2 bases short and J 11 bases short, with 7 bases between. The CDR3 region is CASSLFGPPLHF. The DNA for the CDR3 is TGTGCCAGCAGCTTATTCGGCCCACCCCTCCACTTT. Using reference TRBV7-2 and TRBJ1-6 for the parts outside the CDR3, the full variable domain is GAGVSQSPSNKVTEKGKDVELRCDPISGHTALYWYRQSLGQGLEFLIYFQGNSAPDKSGLPSDRFSAERTGGSVSTLTIQRTQQEDSAVYLCASSLFGPPLHFGNGTRLTVT.

This clonotype has a count of ten or more. This chain uses TRBV20-1 with TRBJ2-7; 12 bases are a match to TRBD2. The V gene's germline CDR1 is DFQATT and CDR2 SNEGSKA (reference sequence). The J segment lost 0 bases and the V segment lost 6 bases, leaving 3 bases of the junction unmatched. There are 14 residues in the CDR3. In nucleotides, the CDR3 is TGCAGTGCCCTAGCGGGGGGGAGCTCCTACGAGCAGTACTTC. Translation gives CSALAGGSSYEQYF.

The chain combines TRBV7-9 with TRBJ1-2; 7 bases are shared with TRBD1. Germline loops: CDR1 SEHNR, CDR2 FQNEAQ (reference sequence). The CDR3 loop spans 14 amino acids. With V trimmed by 5 bases and J by 4 bases, 7 bases remained unmatched. The DNA of the CDR3 is TGTGCCAGCAGCCATGGACAGGACGCCTATGGCTACACCTTC. Translated: CASSHGQDAYGYTF.

Ten or more counts support this clonotype. The chain employs TRBV7-2 and TRBJ2-5; D unclear. Germline CDR1 and CDR2: SGHTA and FQGNSA. The CDR3 spans 13 residues. Trimming cost V 3 bases and J 4 bases, with 9 bases left between them. The CDR3 nucleotides read TGTGCCAGCAGCTTCTCAGAACTAGAGACCCAGTACTTC. This codes for CASSFSELETQYF.

This clonotype was counted at least ten times. The rearrangement joins TRBV14 to TRBJ1-1, with D tentatively TRBD1 (6 bases). The CDR3 totals 13 residues. CDR1 and CDR2 from the germline V gene are SGHDN and FVKESK. V was shortened by 4 bases and J by 1 base, with 7 bases between the two germline ends. The CDR3 DNA follows: TGTGCCAGCAGCCGGACAGCGAACACTGAAGCTTTCTTT. Its translation: CASSRTANTEAFF.

This clonotype was observed a few times. The CDR3 coding sequence is TGTGCCAGCAGCCTCCTCTTTGGACAGGGCGGGACTGAAGCTTTCTTT. This encodes CASSLLFGQGGTEAFF. The chain uses TRBV5-5 and TRBJ1-1; 8 bases fit TRBD1. V shed 4 bases, J shed 5 bases, and the junction held 13 bases outside the gene matches. The CDR3 spans 16 residues. The germline CDR1 and CDR2 sequences are SGHKS and YYEKEE (reference sequence).

This clonotype occurred a few times. The genes are TRBV6-1 and TRBJ1-2; perhaps TRBD1 as D (6 bases). The ends were cut back, 10 bases at V and 8 bases at J, with 23 bases in the middle. This CDR3 comprises 14 residues. Germline V gene lookup returns CDR1 MNHNS and CDR2 SASEGT. The CDR3 DNA reads as TGTGCCACCCTCCCAGGGGTACGCTTAGTCGGCTACACCTTC. It codes for CATLPGVRLVGYTF.

The rearrangement uses TRBV4-1 and TRBJ2-1; D not certain. V was trimmed by 1 base and J by 7 bases, leaving 14 bases between them. Germline loops: CDR1 MGHRA, CDR2 YSYEKL. This CDR3 has 15 residues. Here the CDR3 DNA reads TGCGCCAGCAGCCAAGGGGTTTCGTCGGGTAATGAGCAGTTCTTC. The encoded protein is CASSQGVSSGNEQFF.

This clonotype was seen at least ten times. The rearrangement links TRBV5-1 to TRBJ2-5; TRBD1 matches at 7 bases. The CDR3 is made up of 15 amino acids. Looked up from germline, CDR1 is SGHRS and CDR2 is YFSETQ. V shed 4 bases and J 2 bases; nucleotides not matched to a gene: 8. CDR3 sequence: CASSQRGGQQETQYF. The DNA for the CDR3 is TGCGCCAGCAGCCAGAGAGGGGGACAGCAAGAGACCCAGTACTTC.

This clonotype was recorded many times. This chain joins TRBV6-2 or TRBV6-3 and TRBJ1-1; D ambiguous. The V gene lost 6 bases and the J gene lost 12 bases, with 17 bases spanning the gap. CDR1 is MNHEY, CDR2 SVGEGT, per germline. The CDR3 is 12 amino acids. CDR3 in DNA: TGTGCCAGCAGCCCCGCTCTACGAACGACTTTCTTT. Translated: CASSPALRTTFF.

CDR3 sequence reads: CASSLSGGAGHTQYF. The CDR3 nucleotides are TGTGCCAGCAGCCTTAGCGGGGGGGCCGGACATACGCAGTATTTT. This chain uses TRBV7-6 with TRBJ2-3; 11 bases align to TRBD2. CDR1 and CDR2 from the germline V gene are SGHVS and FNYEAQ. V dropped 5 bases and J dropped 7; count of bases not matched to a gene: 8. The CDR3 is made up of 15 amino acids.

This clonotype appeared a few times. V is TRBV12-3 or TRBV12-4 and J is TRBJ2-5; TRBD2 aligns across 14 bases. The CDR3 spans 18 residues. V gave up 6 bases and J gave up 4 bases; unmatched junction bases: 13. The CDR3 nucleotides read TGTGCCAGCAGCCCTGGGACTAGCGGGGGCCCTAACCGAGAGACCCAGTACTTC. Its protein is CASSPGTSGGPNRETQYF.

This clonotype occurred many times. This chain connects TRBV4-1 to TRBJ2-3; D perhaps matches TRBD2 (6 bases). CDR3 length equals 15 residues. Germline CDR1 reads MGHRA; CDR2 reads YSYEKL. V dropped 5 bases and J dropped 2 bases, with 14 bases sitting between them. The CDR3 here is CASSAAGTYTDTQYF. Written as DNA, the CDR3 is TGCGCCAGCAGCGCCGCCGGGACTTACACAGATACGCAGTATTTT.

This clonotype occurred many times. This sequence joins TRBV4-3 and TRBJ2-1, with 11 bases identical to TRBD2. The junction had 8 bases not matched to a gene; V was cut back by 3 bases and J by 7 bases. The CDR3 is 16 amino acids. Per germline, CDR1 LGHNA and CDR2 YSLEER. The DNA for the CDR3 is TGCGCCAGCAGCCAGATAGCGGGGGGGCCGGGGAATGAGCAGTTCTTC. Translating it yields CASSQIAGGPGNEQFF.

In its sample, this clonotype was seen a few times. The chain uses TRBV6-2 or TRBV6-3 and TRBJ2-1, with no clear D. In germline, CDR1 is MNHEY, CDR2 SVGEGT. Between the trimmed V and J ends, which lost 9 bases and 2 bases, there was a span of 17 bases. The CDR3 has 15 amino acids. The CDR3 sequence: CASFNPEDPYNEQFF. The CDR3 DNA sequence: TGTGCCAGTTTTAACCCCGAGGACCCCTACAATGAGCAGTTCTTC.

This clonotype has a count of ten or more. V gene TRBV5-1 combines with J gene TRBJ1-2; D may be TRBD1 (5 bases). The CDR3 length is 14 residues. Looked up from germline, CDR1 is SGHRS and CDR2 is YFSETQ. Trimming left V 2 bases short and J 4 bases short, with 12 bases between. CDR3 nucleotides: TGCGCCAGCAGCTTTGGGGGGAGTGGCTATGGCTACACCTTC. Protein sequence: CASSFGGSGYGYTF.